Presented here are 23 T cell receptor beta chains from one specimen sequenced in a study of OX40 agonist ivuxolimab in advanced cancers. Using immunoSEQ multiplex PCR, the repertoire was profiled, and TCRdb retains in-frame clones only, with some absent. The sample shows approximately 41,000 clones, 85% of them seen only once. The sample here was CD4+ or CD8+ T cells sorted from blood, taken in a trial of the OX40 agonist ivuxolimab. Receptors were obtained from an adult with an advanced solid tumor such as melanoma, head and neck, liver or kidney cancer.

This chain connects TRBV28 to TRBJ1-2; no definite D call. Trimming cost V 7 bases and J 8 bases, with 14 bases left between them. The CDR3 has 12 amino acids. Germline V gene sequence: CDR1 MDHEN, CDR2 SYDVKM. Here the CDR3 DNA reads TGTGCCAGCACCGTTTCGGATCGAGGCTACACCTTC. Translated, it gives CASTVSDRGYTF.

The chain recombines TRBV28 with TRBJ2-3; TRBD2 matches 7 bases. The V and J ends lost 5 bases and 1 base, in that order; junction bases with no gene match: 9. The germline V gene has CDR1 MDHEN and CDR2 SYDVKM. CDR3 length equals 16 residues. The CDR3 is CASSLAGAVGTDTQYF. CDR3 sequence (DNA): TGTGCCAGCAGTCTCGCGGGAGCCGTGGGCACAGATACGCAGTATTTT.

This clone showed up just a few times. The chain recombines TRBV7-2 with TRBJ1-5; D remains ambiguous. V shed 1 base and J shed 0 bases, with 7 bases lying between them. Germline CDR1 SGHTA, CDR2 FQGNSA. The CDR3 has 15 residues. The CDR3 sequence: CASSLVRGSNQPQHF. CDR3 in DNA: TGTGCCAGCAGCTTAGTCCGGGGTAGCAATCAGCCCCAGCATTTT.

The genes are TRBV2 and TRBJ1-5, with D uncertain. Germline CDR1 and CDR2: SNHLY and FYNNEI. The V end was cut by 6 bases, the J end by 7 bases, with 16 bases between. The CDR3 covers 14 residues. The CDR3 DNA reads as TGTGCCAGCAGCTACGGTGGCTTGGGGCAGCCCCAGCATTTT. Amino acids: CASSYGGLGQPQHF.

The count of this clone is one. The CDR3: CASSLWDPSTGELFF. As DNA, the CDR3 is TGTGCCAGCAGTTTATGGGACCCCTCCACCGGGGAGCTGTTTTTT. This chain links TRBV28 with TRBJ2-2, with unresolved D. V was trimmed by 0 bases and J by 4 bases, leaving 9 bases between them. The CDR3 sequence is 15 residues long. The germline V gene encodes CDR1 MDHEN and CDR2 SYDVKM.

The rearrangement uses TRBV14 and TRBJ2-7; no definite D call. This CDR3 is built from 16 residues. CDR1 is SGHDN and CDR2 is FVKESK in the germline V gene. Trimming pared 0 bases from V and 6 bases from J, leaving 18 bases between. CDR3 in amino acids: CASSQDGVRPPSEQYF. CDR3 DNA: TGTGCCAGCAGCCAAGATGGGGTGCGGCCCCCTAGCGAGCAGTACTTC.

The chain employs TRBV7-9 and TRBJ2-4; D possibly corresponds to TRBD2 (6 bases). V lost 1 base to trimming and J lost 6 bases, with 16 bases between them. This CDR3 spans 16 amino acids. Per the germline V gene, CDR1 is SEHNR and CDR2 is FQNEAQ (reference sequence). This CDR3 is CASSLGVGLGGNIQYF. CDR3 in DNA: TGTGCCAGCAGCTTAGGGGTCGGCCTGGGAGGAAACATTCAGTACTTC.

The rearrangement uses TRBV11-2 and TRBJ2-2; 10 positions match TRBD2. From germline, CDR1 is SGHAT and CDR2 FQNNGV. CDR3 length equals 18 residues. V dropped 4 bases and J dropped 3; count of bases not matched to a gene: 11. The CDR3, as DNA: TGTGCCAGCAGCTCAGCCCGCCGGACTAGCGGTTACACCGGGGAGCTGTTTTTT. It translates to CASSSARRTSGYTGELFF.

The V and J genes are TRBV7-6 and TRBJ2-7; D ambiguous. The germline V gene has CDR1 SGHVS and CDR2 FNYEAQ. The CDR3 loop spans 14 amino acids. V was clipped by 0 bases and J by 2 bases, with 8 bases between them. The CDR3 is CASSLAPSPYEQYF. The CDR3 region has the DNA TGTGCCAGCAGCTTAGCGCCCTCCCCCTACGAGCAGTACTTC.

CDR3 nucleotides: TGTGCCAGCAGTTTTGGAGGTTCTGGTGGGCCCCAGCATTTT. As protein: CASSFGGSGGPQHF. This sequence joins TRBV28 and TRBJ1-5; D is unresolved. Per germline, CDR1 MDHEN and CDR2 SYDVKM. Trimming removed 3 bases at V and 9 bases at J, with 15 bases between. This CDR3 contains 14 residues.

The chain has TRBV7-3 and TRBJ2-3; D is unclear. This CDR3 comprises 14 residues. Germline CDR1 reads SGHTA; CDR2 reads FQGTGA. Trimming took off 3 bases at V and 0 bases at J, with 7 bases between the two ends. The CDR3 spells CASSFVLSTDTQYF. CDR3 sequence (DNA): TGTGCCAGCAGCTTCGTCCTCAGCACAGATACGCAGTATTTT.

V is TRBV11-2 and J is TRBJ2-5, with TRBD1 as a possible D gene (6 bases). The CDR3 loop spans 13 amino acids. V lost 3 bases to trimming and J lost 7 bases, with 12 bases between them. CDR1 is SGHAT and CDR2 is FQNNGV in the germline V gene. DNA of the CDR3: TGTGCCAGCAGCTTGGTACAGGGACGGACCCAGTACTTC. Its protein is CASSLVQGRTQYF.

The V gene is TRBV6-5, the J gene TRBJ2-7; D is ambiguous. V lost 10 bases, J lost 4 bases, and 11 bases lay in between. The CDR3 totals 11 residues. Germline V CDR1 and CDR2: MNHEY, SVGAGI. CDR3 sequence (DNA): TGTGCCACCATGGTGAGGTACGAGCAGTACTTC. As protein: CATMVRYEQYF.

The CDR3 DNA sequence: TGTGCCAGCAGGGGACGGACAGGGGGCTTTACTGAAGCTTTCTTT. Translation gives CASRGRTGGFTEAFF. The V and J genes are TRBV2 and TRBJ1-1, with 11 bases aligning to TRBD1. V lost 6 bases, J lost 5 bases, and 8 bases stayed unmatched. There are 15 residues in the CDR3. Germline loops: CDR1 SNHLY, CDR2 FYNNEI.

The V call is TRBV6-5, the J call TRBJ2-7, with a weak D call TRBD1 (5 bases). V was cut by 2 bases and J by 2 bases, with 10 bases left in between. The CDR3 loop spans 14 amino acids. CDR1 MNHEY and CDR2 SVGAGI come from the germline V gene. CDR3 sequence reads: CASSYLDTTYEQYF. CDR3 nucleotides: TGTGCCAGCAGTTACCTGGACACAACCTACGAGCAGTACTTC.

The V and J genes are TRBV18 and TRBJ1-5; D unclear. This CDR3 region has 15 residues. V was clipped by 6 bases and J by 3 bases, with 15 bases between them. CDR1 and CDR2 from the germline V gene are KGHSH and LQKENI. This CDR3 is CASSLWDSNNQPQHF. The CDR3, as DNA: TGTGCCAGCTCCCTATGGGATTCGAACAATCAGCCCCAGCATTTT.

The chain employs TRBV28 and TRBJ2-5; 16 nucleotides match TRBD2. V lost 5 bases to trimming and J lost 5 bases; unmatched junction nucleotides: 5. The CDR3 is 16 residues long. Germline V CDR1 and CDR2: MDHEN, SYDVKM. This CDR3 reads CASSRGTSGRGETQYF. The CDR3 DNA follows: TGTGCCAGCAGTCGGGGGACTAGCGGGAGGGGGGAGACCCAGTACTTC.

This clone was counted once. The rearrangement links TRBV2 to TRBJ2-2, with TRBD1 matching over 8 bases. CDR1 and CDR2 (germline): SNHLY, FYNNEI. The CDR3 totals 14 residues. V was pared by 7 bases and J by 5 bases, with 6 bases of the junction left unmatched. CDR3 sequence reads: CASTQDRGTGELFF. CDR3 nucleotide sequence: TGTGCCAGCACCCAAGACAGGGGTACCGGGGAGCTGTTTTTT.

The chain couples TRBV2 to TRBJ2-2; TRBD1 aligns across 8 bases. This CDR3 has 15 amino acids. The V gene end was trimmed by 5 bases and the J gene end by 3 bases; junction bases not matched to a gene: 5. The germline V gene has CDR1 SNHLY and CDR2 FYNNEI. The CDR3 coding sequence is TGTGCCAGCAGTAGGACAGGGACGGACACCGGGGAGCTGTTTTTT. Translated, it gives CASSRTGTDTGELFF.

This rearrangement joins TRBV27 to TRBJ1-2; 7 bases are shared with TRBD1. Germline-derived CDR1 and CDR2 are MNHEY and SMNVEV (reference sequence). With 3 bases clipped from V and 4 bases from J, the junction kept 5 bases outside the gene matches. CDR3 length equals 14 residues. CDR3 DNA: TGTGCCAGCAGTTTTAGGGGGCCGATCTATGGCTACACCTTC. Protein product: CASSFRGPIYGYTF.

The chain recombines TRBV28 with TRBJ2-7; D tentatively fits TRBD1 or TRBD2 (5 bases each). V lost 7 bases to trimming and J lost 6 bases, with 16 bases between them. Germline V CDR1 and CDR2: MDHEN, SYDVKM. CDR3 length: 13 amino acids. This chain's CDR3 is CASKRHPGAEQYF. The CDR3 DNA sequence: TGTGCCAGCAAGCGGCACCCCGGGGCCGAGCAGTACTTC.

This clone was observed a handful of times. V gene TRBV21-1 combines with J gene TRBJ2-7; TRBD1, the table's D call, was not compared with the DNA. TRBV21-1 is classified as a pseudogene. The CDR3 has 14 amino acids. The CDR3 nucleotides are TGTGCCAGCCATCTGAACAGGGAAGGGAGCGAGCAGTACTTC. Protein sequence: CASHLNREGSEQYF.

The chain recombines TRBV29-1 with TRBJ1-2, with D hard to call. The V end lost 7 bases, the J end lost 0 bases, and 6 bases lay between the germline ends. The CDR3 spans 11 residues. CDR1 SQVTM and CDR2 ANQGSEA come from the germline V gene. CDR3 loop: CSDRSNYGYTF. CDR3 sequence (DNA): TGCAGCGACCGTTCTAACTATGGCTACACCTTC.